This is a list of T cell receptor beta chains from one sample in a study of blood T cell repertoires in COVID-19. Some clones are missing from TCRdb's copy, which holds only in-frame ones; the method was immunoSEQ multiplex PCR. The table shows tens of thousands of clones, with roughly 88% occurring only once. Input material: peripheral blood. The receptors here all came from a man aged 50 to 59 with active COVID-19. Both conserved end residues are part of each CDR3.

>TRBV19
CASSIDLGTGTYEQYF
>TRBV11-3
CASSRDRQETQYF
>TRBV27
CASSRRGRYGYTF
>TRBV18
CASSTGPGDSNQPQHF
>TRBV5-1
CASSFPPGGGGSIQYF
>TRBV6-5
CASSQTGANEKLFF
>TRBV10-2
CASRGQGANTEAFF
>TRBV11-2
CASSPRLNTGELFF
>TRBV14
CASSQPRTGTKDEQFF
>TRBV11-2
CASNPGGWDSRTDTQYF
>TRBV12-3/TRBV12-4
CASSGNRGEQFF
>TRBV3-1/TRBV3-2
CASVGGAYEQYF
>TRBV19
CASKGWRYYGYTF
>TRBV5-8
CASSRYGQGGANTEAFF
>TRBV5-1
CASSLVRGGELFF
>TRBV18
CASSKNTAPEQYF
>TRBV7-2
CASSPGGSYNEQFF
>TRBV6-6
CPISGNGYTF
>TRBV30
CAWNRMNTEAFF
>TRBV19
CASSGSGQETQYF
>TRBV3-1/TRBV3-2
CASSLQGGKTEAFF
>TRBV28
CASSPDRGRGNEQFF